A single sample is the source of the 25 T cell receptor beta chains below, sequenced in a study of tumor-infiltrating lymphocytes in primary liver carcinoma. RNA was extracted from whole blood without cell sorting, alongside germline DNA. Constant-region priming of about 0.5 ug total RNA yielded TCR beta cDNA. Slightly modified ARM-PCR, run as three nested multiplex PCR rounds, produced the TCR beta libraries. For approximately 11 cycles apiece, the opening two PCR rounds ran with TRBV1-TRBV30 forward primers and a C-beta reverse primer. TCRdb analysed the multiplex PCR reads with MiXCR anew, one entry per CDR3 protein. The sample includes hundreds of thousands of distinct CDR3 sequences, about 50% of them seen just once. Sequencing used peripheral blood. These receptors were taken from a woman in her 30s with primary liver carcinoma and hepatitis B virus infection.

This clonotype was detected a few times. The gene calls are TRBV7-9 and TRBJ2-3, with D tentatively TRBD1 (6 bases). The V end was cut by 4 bases, the J end by 1 base, with 9 bases between. The CDR3 sequence is 14 residues long. Germline lookup yields CDR1 SEHNR and CDR2 FQNEAQ (reference sequence). The CDR3 sequence is CASSSWTGTDTQYF. The CDR3 DNA reads as TGTGCCAGCAGCTCTTGGACAGGCACAGATACGCAGTATTTT.

This rearrangement joins TRBV7-9 to TRBJ2-7; perhaps TRBD2 as D (5 bases). V gave up 3 bases and J gave up 4 bases, with 13 bases separating them. This CDR3 comprises 14 residues. CDR1 is SEHNR, CDR2 FQNEAQ, per germline (reference sequence). DNA of the CDR3: TGTGCCAGCAGCTTGAGCGGCTCTTTTTACGAGCAGTACTTC. Amino acids: CASSLSGSFYEQYF.

In regard to this clonotype: Relative to the germline gene, one junction end is altered; a read error may explain this. The rearrangement uses TRBV11-2 and TRBJ2-7, with D possibly being TRBD1 (6 bases). Germline-derived CDR1 and CDR2 are SGHAT and FQNNGV. This CDR3 has 14 residues. This CDR3 reads CTSSLGLGGYEQYF. Written as DNA, the CDR3 is TGTACCAGTAGCTTGGGGCTAGGGGGCTACGAGCAGTACTTC.

This clonotype was counted ten times or more. The J gene is TRBJ2-5, the V gene TRBV4-2, with D perhaps assigned TRBD1 or TRBD2 (6 bases each). V was trimmed by 2 bases and J by 1 base, leaving 11 bases between them. The CDR3 has 15 amino acids. CDR1 is LGHNA, CDR2 YNFKEQ, per germline. The CDR3 nucleotides read TGTGCCAGCAGCCAATACGGGGGCCCCCAAGAGACCCAGTACTTC. Translation gives CASSQYGGPQETQYF.

With regard to this clonotype: An end of the junction differs from the germline gene, which may be a read error. V and J are TRBV5-6 and TRBJ2-1; possible D gene TRBD2, 5 bases. Germline V gene data show CDR1 as SGHDT and CDR2 as YYEEEE. This CDR3 spans 16 amino acids. The CDR3 sequence is CASNLYRGVGMWEQFF. The CDR3 DNA reads as TGTGCCAGCAATTTATACCGTGGAGTAGGGATGTGGGAGCAATTCTTC.

CDR3 loop: CSVVQELNTEAFF. The CDR3 DNA sequence: TGCAGCGTTGTTCAGGAATTGAACACTGAAGCTTTCTTT. The V call is TRBV29-1, the J call TRBJ1-1; D gene unclear. The CDR3 has 13 residues. The germline gives CDR1 SQVTM, CDR2 ANQGSEA. The V end lost 4 bases, the J end lost 0 bases, and 9 bases lay between the germline ends.

Notes on this clonotype: A much larger clone differs by one base, so this may be a read error. This chain connects TRBV12-3 or TRBV12-4 to TRBJ2-3, with a weak D call TRBD2 (5 bases). The germline V and J ends were trimmed by 10 bases and 2 bases, with 19 bases remaining between them. The CDR3 has 15 residues. CDR3 in DNA: TGTGCCATCAGGAAAAGCGGTAGACTCACAGATACGCAGTATTTT. Protein sequence: CAIRKSGRLTDTQYF.

This clonotype was counted at least ten times. This chain uses TRBV6-2 or TRBV6-3 with TRBJ1-2, with 7 positions matching TRBD1. Germline V gene data show CDR1 as MNHEY and CDR2 as SVGEGT. The junction had 12 bases not matched to a gene; V was cut back by 6 bases and J by 8 bases. There are 14 residues in the CDR3. CDR3 protein: CASRTGQTVVGYTF. CDR3 nucleotide sequence: TGTGCCAGCAGAACGGGACAGACGGTCGTCGGCTACACCTTC.

Turning to this clonotype: A much larger clone sits a single nucleotide away, making a read error possible. The gene calls are TRBV4-3 and TRBJ2-1; D is unclear. Germline CDR1 is LGHNA and CDR2 is YSLEER. This CDR3 has 12 residues. CDR3 region: CASSQESSEQFF. The DNA for the CDR3 is TGTGCCAGCAGCCAAGAATCCAGTGAGCAGTTCTTC.

Points on this clonotype: A much larger clone differs by one base, so this may be a read error. V is TRBV6-1 and J is TRBJ2-7; D is ambiguous. V lost 4 bases, J lost 3 bases, and 4 bases lay in between. The CDR3 consists of 11 residues. In germline, CDR1 is MNHNS, CDR2 SASEGT. Here the CDR3 reads CASSGLYEQYF. Written as DNA, the CDR3 is TGTGCCAGCAGTGGCCTCTACGAGCAGTACTTC.

With regard to this clonotype: This clone may be a read error of a much larger clone one base away. The CDR3 is CSVVNLAGEETQYF. CDR3 DNA sequence: TGCAGCGTTGTCAATCTAGCGGGGGAGGAGACCCAGTACTTC. The V and J genes are TRBV29-1 and TRBJ2-5; 10 bases are shared with TRBD2. The V and J ends lost 4 bases and 5 bases, in that order; junction bases with no gene match: 7. CDR3 length: 14 amino acids. Germline CDR1 is SQVTM and CDR2 is ANQGSEA.

This clonotype came up many times. The chain is built from TRBV6-1 and TRBJ2-2; D not resolved. The germline CDR1 and CDR2 sequences are MNHNS and SASEGT. The CDR3 is made up of 15 amino acids. The germline V and J ends were trimmed by 0 bases and 0 bases, with 5 bases remaining between them. The CDR3, as DNA: TGTGCCAGCAGTGAAGCCTCCGCGAACACCGGGGAGCTGTTTTTT. It encodes CASSEASANTGELFF.

Regarding this clonotype: This sequence may be a read error, since a much larger clone differs from it by one base. This chain connects TRBV6-1 to TRBJ2-7, with D tentatively TRBD2 (5 bases). Germline V gene lookup returns CDR1 MNHNS and CDR2 SASEGT. Between the trimmed V and J ends, which lost 8 bases and 6 bases, there was a span of 17 bases. The CDR3 is 13 amino acids. DNA of the CDR3: TGTGCCAGCCCGGACGGGAATAAGGGCGAGCAGTACTTC. It specifies CASPDGNKGEQYF.

This clonotype was detected a few times. The chain employs TRBV6-1 and TRBJ2-7, with a weak D call TRBD2 (6 bases). Germline CDR1 MNHNS, CDR2 SASEGT. This CDR3 is built from 15 residues. The V and J ends lost 1 base and 4 bases respectively, with 14 bases between them. CDR3 nucleotide sequence: TGTGCCAGCAGTGAAGGGGGCGGGATTTCGTACGAGCAGTACTTC. Translation: CASSEGGGISYEQYF.

Worth noting for this clonotype: Mismatch with germline at one junction end may stem from a read error. The chain combines TRBV12-3 or TRBV12-4 with TRBJ2-7; D is possibly TRBD1 (5 bases). The CDR3 has 14 amino acids. The CDR3 protein is CASRTNRFPYEQSF. The CDR3 DNA is TGTGCCAGCAGGACCAACAGGTTCCCTTACGAGCAGTCCTTC.

In this sample, this clonotype turned up a few times. The genes are TRBV6-2 or TRBV6-3 and TRBJ1-5; weak D call: TRBD1 (6 bases). Trimming removed 2 bases at V and 6 bases at J, with 11 bases between. The germline gives CDR1 MNHEY, CDR2 SVGEGT. The CDR3 has 14 amino acids. The CDR3 sequence is CASSYHREGQPQHF. As DNA, the CDR3 is TGTGCCAGCAGTTACCACAGGGAGGGTCAGCCCCAGCATTTT.

This clonotype was observed a few times. One base away lies a much larger clone, so this may be a sequencing read error. The rearrangement joins TRBV11-2 to TRBJ2-2; weak D call: TRBD2 (5 bases). The CDR3 contains 15 residues. CDR1 SGHAT and CDR2 FQNNGV come from the germline V gene. Trimming stripped 5 bases from V and 7 bases from J, with 17 bases between. This CDR3 reads CASSLGIESGGELFF. In DNA, the CDR3 is TGTGCCAGCAGCCTCGGGATAGAATCCGGCGGGGAGCTGTTTTTT.

As regards this clonotype: Being one base from a much bigger clone, this may be a read error. The CDR3 coding sequence is TGCGCCAGCAACTCAGCGGGAACCTGGGGGTATGAGCAGTTCTTC. Translation gives CASNSAGTWGYEQFF. V gene TRBV4-3 combines with J gene TRBJ2-1; 7 bases map to TRBD2. Germline V gene sequence: CDR1 LGHNA, CDR2 YSLEER. CDR3 length: 15 residues. With 7 bases clipped from V and 8 bases from J, the junction kept 14 bases outside the gene matches.

Regarding this clonotype: A read error is possible here, since a much larger clone lies one base away. V gene TRBV6-1 combines with J gene TRBJ2-5; D ambiguous. This CDR3 comprises 15 residues. In germline, CDR1 is MNHNS, CDR2 SASEGT. The CDR3 protein is CASSEGGRAQETKYF. The CDR3 coding sequence is TGTGCCAGCAGTGAAGGGGGTAGGGCCCAAGAGACCAAGTACTTC.

At least ten counts were recorded for this clonotype. V is TRBV6-5 and J is TRBJ2-1; a possible D gene is TRBD2 (6 bases). Germline V gives CDR1 MNHEY, CDR2 SVGAGI. The CDR3 has 14 residues. V lost 6 bases and J 7 bases, leaving 16 bases between the germline ends. The CDR3 loop reads CASRGGRVWNEQFF. CDR3 coding DNA: TGTGCCAGCAGGGGAGGCCGGGTGTGGAATGAGCAGTTCTTC.

The chain couples TRBV7-2 to TRBJ2-5; D is ambiguous. Trimming left V 6 bases short and J 2 bases short, with 16 bases between. Germline lookup yields CDR1 SGHTA and CDR2 FQGNSA. The CDR3 has 15 residues. The CDR3 is CASRTTTGRQETQYF. For the CDR3, the DNA is TGTGCCAGCAGGACGACAACCGGACGTCAAGAGACCCAGTACTTC. The variable domain in full, with the rest retrieved from reference TRBV7-2 and TRBJ2-5, is GAGVSQSPSNKVTEKGKDVELRCDPISGHTALYWYRQSLGQGLEFLIYFQGNSAPDKSGLPSDRFSAERTGGSVSTLTIQRTQQEDSAVYLCASRTTTGRQETQYFGPGTRLLVL.

The chain combines TRBV4-1 with TRBJ1-1; no clear D. The V end lost 6 bases, the J end lost 8 bases, and 34 bases lay between the germline ends. Per the germline V gene, CDR1 is MGHRA and CDR2 is YSYEKL. This CDR3 spans 19 amino acids. CDR3 protein: CASRQPGERGGSRMAEAFF. For the CDR3, the DNA is TGCGCCAGCAGGCAACCCGGGGAACGAGGTGGCTCTCGGATGGCAGAAGCTTTCTTT.

Of note for this clonotype: The junction and the germline gene differ at one end; a read error may be behind it. This chain links TRBV4-3 with TRBJ2-3, with D perhaps matching TRBD2 (5 bases). Per germline, CDR1 LGHNA and CDR2 YSLEER. The CDR3 totals 18 residues. Here the CDR3 reads CTSGQPVWLGDPDDTQYF. CDR3 in DNA: TGCACCAGCGGCCAGCCGGTCTGGCTGGGTGATCCCGATGATACGCAGTATTTT.

About this clonotype: This may come from a read error, since a much larger clone is one base off. CDR3 bases: TGTGCCAGCAGTTCCCCGGGACAGGGCTACAAGCAGTACTTC. This translates into CASSSPGQGYKQYF. This chain joins TRBV12-3 or TRBV12-4 and TRBJ2-7; 9 bases align to TRBD1. The CDR3 is 14 amino acids.

This clonotype was recorded at least ten times. This chain connects TRBV4-1 to TRBJ2-1; no clear D. Per germline, CDR1 MGHRA and CDR2 YSYEKL. Deletions cut 6 bases from V and 7 bases from J, with 7 bases between. The CDR3 contains 11 residues. The CDR3 DNA is TGCGCCAGCAGGCTAGGAAATGAGCAGTTCTTC. It encodes CASRLGNEQFF.